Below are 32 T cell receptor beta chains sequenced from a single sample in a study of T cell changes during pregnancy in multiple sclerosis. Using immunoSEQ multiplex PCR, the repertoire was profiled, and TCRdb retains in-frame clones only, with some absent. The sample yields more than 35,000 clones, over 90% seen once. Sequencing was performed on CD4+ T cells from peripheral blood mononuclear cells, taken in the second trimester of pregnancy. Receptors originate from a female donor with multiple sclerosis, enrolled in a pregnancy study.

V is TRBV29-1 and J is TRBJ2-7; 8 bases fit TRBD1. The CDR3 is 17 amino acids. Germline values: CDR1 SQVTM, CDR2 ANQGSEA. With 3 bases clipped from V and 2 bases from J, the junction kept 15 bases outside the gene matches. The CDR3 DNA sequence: TGCAGCGTTGAGGATTCAAGGACAGGGAGTATCCCCTACGAGCAGTACTTC. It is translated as CSVEDSRTGSIPYEQYF.

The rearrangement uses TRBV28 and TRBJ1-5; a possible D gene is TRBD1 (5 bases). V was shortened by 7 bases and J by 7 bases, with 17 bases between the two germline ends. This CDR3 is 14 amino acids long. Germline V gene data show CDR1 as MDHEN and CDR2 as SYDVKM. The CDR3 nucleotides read TGTGCCAGCAAGGGTGCAGGGCTCTGGCAGCCCCAGCATTTT. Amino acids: CASKGAGLWQPQHF.

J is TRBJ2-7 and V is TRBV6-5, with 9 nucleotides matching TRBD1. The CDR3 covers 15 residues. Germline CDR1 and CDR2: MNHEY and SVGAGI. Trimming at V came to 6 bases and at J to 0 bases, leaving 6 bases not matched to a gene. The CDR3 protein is CASRTRQGGSYEQYF. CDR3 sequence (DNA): TGTGCCAGCAGAACAAGACAGGGGGGCTCCTACGAGCAGTACTTC.

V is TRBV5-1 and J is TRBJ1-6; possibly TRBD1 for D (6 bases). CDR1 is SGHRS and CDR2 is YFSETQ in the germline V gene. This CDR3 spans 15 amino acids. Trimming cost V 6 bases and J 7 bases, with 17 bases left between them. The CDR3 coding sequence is TGCGCCAGCACCAAAGGGGCAGGGGCCAATTCACCCCTCCACTTT. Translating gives CASTKGAGANSPLHF.

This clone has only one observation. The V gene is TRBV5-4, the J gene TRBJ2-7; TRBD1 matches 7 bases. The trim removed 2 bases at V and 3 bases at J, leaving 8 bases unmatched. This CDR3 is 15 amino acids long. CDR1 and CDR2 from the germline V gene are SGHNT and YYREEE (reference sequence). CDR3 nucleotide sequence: TGTGCCAGCAGCTTACCGGGACAGTACCTCTACGAGCAGTACTTC. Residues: CASSLPGQYLYEQYF. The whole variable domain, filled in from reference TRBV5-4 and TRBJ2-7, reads ETGVTQSPTHLIKTRGQQVTLRCSSQSGHNTVSWYQQALGQGPQFIFQYYREEENGRGNFPPRFSGLQFPNYSSELNVNALELDDSALYLCASSLPGQYLYEQYFGPGTRLTVT.

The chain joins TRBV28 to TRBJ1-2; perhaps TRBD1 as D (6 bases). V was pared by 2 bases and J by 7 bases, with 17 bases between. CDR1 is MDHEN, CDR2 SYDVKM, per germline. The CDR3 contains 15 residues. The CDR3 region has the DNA TGTGCCAGCAGTTTAACGTCGCAGGGGTTGAGTGGCTACACCTTC. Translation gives CASSLTSQGLSGYTF.

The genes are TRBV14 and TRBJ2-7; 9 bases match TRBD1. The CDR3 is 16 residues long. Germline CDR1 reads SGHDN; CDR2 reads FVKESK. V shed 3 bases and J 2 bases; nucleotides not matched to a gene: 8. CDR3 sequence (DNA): TGTGCCAGCAGCCAGTACCGGGACAGGGCCCCCTACGAGCAGTACTTC. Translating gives CASSQYRDRAPYEQYF.

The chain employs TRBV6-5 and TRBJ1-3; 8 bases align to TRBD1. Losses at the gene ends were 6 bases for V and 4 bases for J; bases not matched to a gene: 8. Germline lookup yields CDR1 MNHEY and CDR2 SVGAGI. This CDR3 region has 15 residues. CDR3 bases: TGTGCCAGCAGCCGACGGACAGGGCTAGGAAACACCATATATTTT. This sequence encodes CASSRRTGLGNTIYF.

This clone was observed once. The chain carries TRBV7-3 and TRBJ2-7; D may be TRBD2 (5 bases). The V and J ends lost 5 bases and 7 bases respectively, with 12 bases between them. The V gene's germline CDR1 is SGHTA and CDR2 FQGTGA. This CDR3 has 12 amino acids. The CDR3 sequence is CASSEGGREQYF. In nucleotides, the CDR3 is TGTGCCAGCAGCGAGGGCGGGCGGGAGCAGTACTTC.

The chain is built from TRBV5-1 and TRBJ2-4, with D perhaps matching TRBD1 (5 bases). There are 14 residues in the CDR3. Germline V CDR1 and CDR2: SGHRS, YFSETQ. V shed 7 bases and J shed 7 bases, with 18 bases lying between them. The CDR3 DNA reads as TGCGCCAGCCGCCTGGAAGGGGTAGGGAACATTCAGTACTTC. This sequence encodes CASRLEGVGNIQYF. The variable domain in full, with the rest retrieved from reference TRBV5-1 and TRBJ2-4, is KAGVTQTPRYLIKTRGQQVTLSCSPISGHRSVSWYQQTPGQGLQFLFEYFSETQRNKGNFPGRFSGRQFSNSRSEMNVSTLELGDSALYLCASRLEGVGNIQYFGAGTRLSVL.

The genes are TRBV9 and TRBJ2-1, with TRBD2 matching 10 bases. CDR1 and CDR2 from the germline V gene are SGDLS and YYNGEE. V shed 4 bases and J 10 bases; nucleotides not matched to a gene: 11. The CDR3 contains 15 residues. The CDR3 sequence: CASSLPSGGAHEQFF. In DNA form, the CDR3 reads TGTGCCAGCAGCCTACCGAGCGGGGGGGCCCACGAGCAGTTCTTC.

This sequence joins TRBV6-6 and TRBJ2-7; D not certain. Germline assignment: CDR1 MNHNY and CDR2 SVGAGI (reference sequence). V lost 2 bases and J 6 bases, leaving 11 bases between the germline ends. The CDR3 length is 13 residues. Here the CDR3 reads CASSYQLPPEQYF. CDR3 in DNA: TGTGCCAGCAGTTACCAACTACCGCCCGAGCAGTACTTC.

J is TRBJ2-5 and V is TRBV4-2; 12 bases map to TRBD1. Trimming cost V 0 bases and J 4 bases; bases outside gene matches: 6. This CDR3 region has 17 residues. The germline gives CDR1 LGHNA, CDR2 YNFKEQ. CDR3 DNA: TGTGCCAGCAGCCAAGAACCCCCGGGACAGGGGGCAGAGACCCAGTACTTC. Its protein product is CASSQEPPGQGAETQYF.

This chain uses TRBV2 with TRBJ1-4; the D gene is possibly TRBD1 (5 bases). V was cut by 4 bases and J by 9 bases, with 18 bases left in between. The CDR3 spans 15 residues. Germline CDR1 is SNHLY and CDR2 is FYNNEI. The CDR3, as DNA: TGTGCCAGCAGTGCCAACCGGGGGTTTTTAAAAAAACTGTTTTTT. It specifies CASSANRGFLKKLFF.

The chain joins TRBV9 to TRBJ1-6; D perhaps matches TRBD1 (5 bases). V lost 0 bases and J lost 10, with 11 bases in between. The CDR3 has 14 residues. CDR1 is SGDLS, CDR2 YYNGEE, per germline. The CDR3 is CASSVDQGQSPLHF. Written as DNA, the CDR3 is TGTGCCAGCAGCGTAGATCAAGGACAATCACCCCTCCACTTT.

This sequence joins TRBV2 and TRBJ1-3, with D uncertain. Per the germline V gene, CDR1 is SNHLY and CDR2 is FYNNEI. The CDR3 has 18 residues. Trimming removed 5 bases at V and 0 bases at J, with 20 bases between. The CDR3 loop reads CASSPRFGRGISGNTIYF. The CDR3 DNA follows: TGTGCCAGCAGTCCTCGATTTGGTCGGGGAATCTCTGGAAACACCATATATTTT.

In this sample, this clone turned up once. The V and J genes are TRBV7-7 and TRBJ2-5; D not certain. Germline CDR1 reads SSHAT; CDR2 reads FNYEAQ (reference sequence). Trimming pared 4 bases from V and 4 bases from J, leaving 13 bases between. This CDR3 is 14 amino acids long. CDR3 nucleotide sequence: TGTGCCAGCAGCTCCCGATTAGCACCAGAGACCCAGTACTTC. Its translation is CASSSRLAPETQYF. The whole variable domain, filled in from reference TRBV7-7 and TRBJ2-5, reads GAGVSQSPRYKVTKRGQDVTLRCDPISSHATLYWYQQALGQGPEFLTYFNYEAQPDKSGLPSDRFSAERPEGSISTLTIQRTEQRDSAMYRCASSSRLAPETQYFGPGTRLLVL.

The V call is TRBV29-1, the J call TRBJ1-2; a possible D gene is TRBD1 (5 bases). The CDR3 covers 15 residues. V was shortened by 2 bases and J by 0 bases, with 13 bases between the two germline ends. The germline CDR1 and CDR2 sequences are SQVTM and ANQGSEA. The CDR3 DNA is TGCAGCGTTGAATCAAACAGGATAGCTAACTATGGCTACACCTTC. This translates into CSVESNRIANYGYTF.

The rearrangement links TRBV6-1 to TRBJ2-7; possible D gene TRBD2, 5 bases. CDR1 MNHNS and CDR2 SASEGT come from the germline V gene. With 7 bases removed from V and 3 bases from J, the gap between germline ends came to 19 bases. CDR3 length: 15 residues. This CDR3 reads CASKEYLRGNYEQYF. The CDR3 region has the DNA TGTGCCAGCAAGGAATACTTGAGAGGGAACTACGAGCAGTACTTC.

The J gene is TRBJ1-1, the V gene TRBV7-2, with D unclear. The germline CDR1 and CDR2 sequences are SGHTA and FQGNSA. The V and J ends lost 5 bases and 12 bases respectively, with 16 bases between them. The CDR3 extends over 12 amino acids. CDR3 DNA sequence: TGTGCCAGCAGCCCGACGGGAAGGAGGACTTTCTTT. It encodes CASSPTGRRTFF.

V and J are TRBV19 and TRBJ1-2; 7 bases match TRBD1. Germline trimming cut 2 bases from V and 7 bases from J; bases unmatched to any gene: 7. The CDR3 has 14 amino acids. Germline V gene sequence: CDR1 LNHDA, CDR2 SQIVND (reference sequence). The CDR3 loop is CASSIFRDSIGYTF. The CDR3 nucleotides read TGTGCCAGTAGTATATTCCGGGACAGCATTGGCTACACCTTC.

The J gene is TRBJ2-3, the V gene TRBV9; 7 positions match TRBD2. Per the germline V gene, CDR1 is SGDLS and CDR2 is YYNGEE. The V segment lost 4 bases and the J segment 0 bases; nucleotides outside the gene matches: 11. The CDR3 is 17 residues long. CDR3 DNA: TGTGCCAGCAGCACAATCCCGGGAGGAGGCAGCACAGATACGCAGTATTTT. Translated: CASSTIPGGGSTDTQYF.

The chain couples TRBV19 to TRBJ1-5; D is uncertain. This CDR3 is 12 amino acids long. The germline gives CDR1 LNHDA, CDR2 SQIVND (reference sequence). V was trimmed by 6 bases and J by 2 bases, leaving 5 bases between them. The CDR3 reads CASSGGNQPQHF. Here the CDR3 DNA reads TGTGCCAGTAGCGGGGGCAATCAGCCCCAGCATTTT.

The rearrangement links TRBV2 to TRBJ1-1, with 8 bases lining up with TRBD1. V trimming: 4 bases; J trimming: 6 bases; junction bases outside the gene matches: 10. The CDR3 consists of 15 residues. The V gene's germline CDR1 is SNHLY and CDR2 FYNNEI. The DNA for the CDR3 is TGTGCCAGCAGTGGGACAGGGACTTACTACGCTGAAGCTTTCTTT. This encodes CASSGTGTYYAEAFF.

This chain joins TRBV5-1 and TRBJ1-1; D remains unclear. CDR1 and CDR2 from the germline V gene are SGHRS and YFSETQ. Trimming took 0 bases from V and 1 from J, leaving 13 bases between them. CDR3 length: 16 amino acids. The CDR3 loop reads CASSLDSLLRNTEAFF. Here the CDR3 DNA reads TGCGCCAGCAGCTTGGACAGTCTCCTCAGGAACACTGAAGCTTTCTTT.

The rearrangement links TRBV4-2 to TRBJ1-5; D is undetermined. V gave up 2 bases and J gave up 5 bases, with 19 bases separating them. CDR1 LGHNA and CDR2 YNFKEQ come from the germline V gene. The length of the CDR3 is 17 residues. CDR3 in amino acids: CASSQSNVGGGHQPQHF. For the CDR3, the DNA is TGTGCCAGCAGCCAAAGTAATGTGGGCGGCGGGCATCAGCCCCAGCATTTT.

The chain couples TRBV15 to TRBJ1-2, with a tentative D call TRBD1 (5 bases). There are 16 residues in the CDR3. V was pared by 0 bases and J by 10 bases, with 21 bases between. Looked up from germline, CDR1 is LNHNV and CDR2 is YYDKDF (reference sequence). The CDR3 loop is CATSREAWAGQTSYTF. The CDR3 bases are TGTGCCACCAGCAGAGAAGCATGGGCAGGGCAGACTTCCTACACCTTC.

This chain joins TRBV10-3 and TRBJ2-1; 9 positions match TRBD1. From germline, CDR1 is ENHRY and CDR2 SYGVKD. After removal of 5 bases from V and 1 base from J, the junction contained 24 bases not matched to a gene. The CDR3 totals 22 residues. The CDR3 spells CAISPRGGQGRTAGRSYNEQFF. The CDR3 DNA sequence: TGTGCCATCAGTCCGAGAGGGGGACAGGGAAGAACAGCGGGGAGGTCCTACAATGAGCAGTTCTTC.

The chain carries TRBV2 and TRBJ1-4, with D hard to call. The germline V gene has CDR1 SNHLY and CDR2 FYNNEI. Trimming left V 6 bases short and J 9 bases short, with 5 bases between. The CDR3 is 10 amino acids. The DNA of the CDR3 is TGTGCCAGCAGAGAGAAAAAACTGTTTTTT. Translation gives CASREKKLFF.

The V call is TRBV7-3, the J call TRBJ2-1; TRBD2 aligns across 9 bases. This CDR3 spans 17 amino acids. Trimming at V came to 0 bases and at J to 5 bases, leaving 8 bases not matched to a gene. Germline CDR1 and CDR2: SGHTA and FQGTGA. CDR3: CASSLTRLAGPNNEQFF. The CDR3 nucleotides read TGTGCCAGCAGCTTAACCCGGCTAGCGGGACCAAACAATGAGCAGTTCTTC.

The CDR3 reads CASSQEAVRSAGELNEQFF. DNA of the CDR3: TGTGCCAGCAGCCAAGAGGCCGTCAGGTCGGCGGGGGAACTAAATGAGCAGTTCTTC. The chain uses TRBV4-2 and TRBJ2-1, with TRBD2 identical over 7 bases. The CDR3 runs 19 residues. CDR1 is LGHNA, CDR2 YNFKEQ, per germline. The V and J ends lost 0 bases and 7 bases, in that order; junction bases with no gene match: 18.

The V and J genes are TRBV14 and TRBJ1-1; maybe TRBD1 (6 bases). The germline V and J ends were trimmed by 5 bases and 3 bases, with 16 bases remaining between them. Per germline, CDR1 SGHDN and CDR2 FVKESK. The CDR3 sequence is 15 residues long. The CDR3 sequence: CASSANRVRYTEAFF. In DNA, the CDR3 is TGTGCCAGCAGCGCCAACAGGGTTAGGTACACTGAAGCTTTCTTT.